The clone carrying this TCR beta chain was picked up a small number of times. Its antigen is not identified. Overall study results and limits: Greatest tumor Treg TCR overlap was with tumor naive CD4+ cells. The larger-cohort validation was restricted to a single TCR beta V-J rearrangement rather than whole repertoires.

Germline V gene data show CDR1 as MNHEY and CDR2 as SVGAGI. The V end lost 2 bases, the J end lost 8 bases, and 13 bases lay between the germline ends. The CDR3 has 14 residues. Treg sorting used a CD4+CD25+CD127-/low gate. Semi-nested PCR with Nested Universal Primer A followed constant-region reverse priming of full-length variable regions. TCRdb analysed the 5' RACE reads with MiXCR anew, one entry per CDR3 protein. The data show about 57,000 distinct CDR3 sequences, approximately 26% seen once. This clonotype was sampled from a female donor with breast cancer. The sequenced sample consisted of tumor-infiltrating Tregs sorted from the breast tumor. This chain uses TRBV6-5 with TRBJ2-1; a weak D match, TRBD2 (6 bases). The DNA for the CDR3 is TGTGCCAGCAGTTACGCGACTAGGAGTCATGAGCAGTTCTTC. Amino acid sequence: CASSYATRSHEQFF.